This T cell receptor (beta chain) originates from a study of blood T cells in healthy people across ages (dated by TCRdb to between 2015 and 2017). With regard to the full study: In model experiments, roughly one uniquely barcoded TCR beta cDNA molecule per two T cells was captured by template switching. To track age-related changes in TCR beta repertoire diversity, the study relied on deep sequencing normalized with unique cDNA molecular identifiers. The donors were divided into four age groups: young (average roughly 17 years), middle-aged (approximately 42), aged (roughly 66) and long-lived (about 79). For two donors (one aged 18 to 29 and one aged 80 or older), the study analyzed two additional independent replicas of 1 million unique cDNA reads from the same blood draw.

This clonotype was detected only a few times. The target of this receptor is not known. Per-base qualities were not stored, and no clone one base away is much larger. Libraries came from 5' RACE. Sequencing relied on an Illumina HiSeq 2500. A second PCR of roughly 7 to 11 cycles was run with a J-beta primer mix and a sample-barcoded 5' primer. A unique molecular identifier was introduced onto each TCR beta cDNA molecule by a template-switch 5' adaptor carrying 12 random nucleotides. Each sample yielded at least 2.5 million CDR3-containing paired-end reads. First-strand cDNA synthesis was performed from all RNA using the Mint cDNA synthesis kit, with priming by a TRBC-specific oligonucleotide. Following uracil-DNA glycosylase treatment, a first 18-cycle PCR with universal primers M1SS and BC2_uni_R was performed on all cDNA. On the authors' methods: Each sample was normalized by randomly selecting 1 million high-quality reads, each carrying a distinct molecular identifier. Reads with shared molecular identifiers were discarded instead of being binned into consensus sequences. CDR3 identification, clonotype clustering and error correction used MiTCR with a Q25 quality threshold and the strictest error-elimination algorithm. A nonparametric unseen species model with Euler transformation was used to estimate lower-bound total TCR beta diversity. TCRdb took the public reads, trimmed them with fastp at Q25, ran MiXCR for clone calling and kept in-frame beta chains. Each CDR3 protein appears once, grouped with its most common genes and DNA. For this entry, the V and J calls and clone size follow TCRdb and not the study's own pipeline. The sample records roughly 550,000 distinct CDR3 sequences, less than 25% of which are singletons. The biggest ten clones account for around 10% of the sample.

Results the study describes overall, beyond this receptor: A strong correlation was found between observed TCR beta diversity and the percentage of naive T cells measured by flow cytometry. The CMV infection status of donors was not known, potentially confounding age-related changes in expanded clonotypes. As age increased, observed TCR beta diversity per million T cells dropped in a roughly linear way, and a significant reduction was already evident by age 40. Estimates of total diversity from one million sequenced T cells were regarded as lower bounds and underestimates. Compared with the aged group, the long-lived group had more naive CD4+ T cells, fewer expanded clones and increased TCR diversity, suggesting age selection. Since profiling was done on bulk unsorted PBMCs, naive and antigen-experienced compartments could not be conclusively compared.

Donors were about 36 systemically healthy Caucasian individuals from Russia aged roughly 6 to 90 years. Roughly 11 milliliters of peripheral blood were drawn from each donor into EDTA-treated Vacutainer tubes. Ficoll-Paque density-gradient centrifugation was used to isolate PBMCs, with at least 6.5 million per sample. Trizol reagent was used to extract total RNA from the PBMCs, yielding at least 5.5 micrograms per sample. For every donor, flow cytometry on a PBMC aliquot measured the percentage of naive CD45RAhigh/CD27high T cells. Trimming removed 7 bases from V and 0 bases from J, leaving 18 bases between the germline ends. The CDR3 runs 17 residues from the cysteine to the phenylalanine. Left in the record is the CDR3 DNA by itself, 51 bases read in frame from the first base. CDR1 and CDR2 (MDHEN, SYDVKM) derive from the germline V gene. The sample also formed part of further work on T cells of mothers and their children. The second study also describes: Nine systemically healthy Caucasian individuals, comprising three mothers and their six children, were included as donors. cDNA synthesis used all of the extracted RNA, with 1.5 ug of RNA in each 15 ul reaction. In the second PCR, the M1S primer introduced both the sample barcodes and 2-4 random nucleotides. Over 9 million TCR beta CDR3 reads came from each mother, compared with millions of reads from each child. TCR recombination output is similarly shaped by thymic selection in related and unrelated pairs, with a minor effect exerted by inherited differences. Related mother-child pairs always showed normalized repertoire overlap that was slightly higher than in unrelated mother-child pairs, though the difference was never significant. With a sensitivity of approximately 100 clones per million clonotypes, no persistent microchimeric T cell clones were detected. Deep NGS was used in the study to compare the TCR beta repertoires of mothers and children and to look for features that separate related mother-child pairs from unrelated individuals. The mean age was roughly 40 +/- 4 years for the mothers and about 10 +/- 4 years for the children. After adapter ligation with NEBNext reagents, the libraries were sequenced on Illumina HiSeq 2000 with 100+100 nt paired-end reads. To prevent cross-contamination, the mother and child libraries were prepared a month apart and were sequenced in separate runs. For each donor, somewhere between about 450,000 and 2,000,000 distinct TCR beta clonotypes were identified. Naive TCR beta clonotypes were estimated from low-frequency clonotypes matched to each donor's FACS-determined naive share, without sorting.

Sequencing input: blood. The clonotype was recovered from a boy between 10 and 17 years old in good health. The chain is assembled from TRBV28 and TRBJ1-4; TRBD1 is a weak D gene call, 6 bases matching. The DNA sequence is given as TGTGCCAGCACCTCCCCCCGGGGGGCCACAACTAATGAAAAACTGTTTTTT. It codes for CASTSPRGATTNEKLFF.